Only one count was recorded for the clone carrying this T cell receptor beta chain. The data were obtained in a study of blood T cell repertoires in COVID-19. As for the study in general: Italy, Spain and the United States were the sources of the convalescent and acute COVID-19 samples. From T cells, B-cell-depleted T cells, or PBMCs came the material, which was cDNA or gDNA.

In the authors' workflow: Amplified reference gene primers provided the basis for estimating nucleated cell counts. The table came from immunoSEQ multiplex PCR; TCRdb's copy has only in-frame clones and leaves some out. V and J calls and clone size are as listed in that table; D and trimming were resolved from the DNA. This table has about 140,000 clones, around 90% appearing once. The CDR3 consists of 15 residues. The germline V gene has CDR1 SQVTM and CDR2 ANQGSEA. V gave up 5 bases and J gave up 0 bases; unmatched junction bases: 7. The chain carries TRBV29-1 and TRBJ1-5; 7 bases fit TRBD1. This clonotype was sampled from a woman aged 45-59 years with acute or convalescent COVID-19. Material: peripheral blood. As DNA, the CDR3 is TGCAGCGTTTCGACAGGGAAATATAGCAATCAGCCCCAGCATTTT. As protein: CSVSTGKYSNQPQHF. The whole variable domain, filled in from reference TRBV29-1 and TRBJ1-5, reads SAVISQKPSRDICQRGTSLTIQCQVDSQVTMMFWYRQQPGQSLTLIATANQGSEATYESGFVIDKFPISRPNLTFSTLTVSNMSPEDSSIYLCSVSTGKYSNQPQHFGDGTRLSIL.